Sequencing of this T cell receptor beta chain was carried out in a study of T cell repertoires in cytomegalovirus infection. Regarding the study as a whole: The response measured ex vivo was dominated by TCR beta clonotypes (HLA-C-restricted and CMV-specific).

This clonotype was detected a few times. The antigen is undetermined. The length of the CDR3 is 13 residues. Germline CDR1 is MNHEY and CDR2 is SVGEGT. V shed 2 bases and J shed 3 bases, with 8 bases lying between them. One entry per CDR3 protein, called by TCRdb with MiXCR from the reads. In the table there are 900,000 to 950,000 distinct CDR3 sequences, approximately 33% of which are singletons. The chain links TRBV6-2 or TRBV6-3 to TRBJ2-7; D might be TRBD1 or TRBD2, each matching 5 bases. This clonotype was sampled from a human donor in good health (CMV status not recorded). Some clones in this sample may be carry-over from other donors' samples. This sample comprised cultured CD8+ T cells from PBMCs, obtained from culture after CMV antigen stimulation. For the CDR3, the DNA is TGTGCCAGCAGTTACGGGGGAAACTACGAGCAGTACGTC. Its protein product is CASSYGGNYEQYV.